The 19 T cell receptor beta chains below were found in one sample sequenced in a study of shared clonotypes between healthy human individuals. Terminally differentiated effector memory CD45RA+ cells were left out of the naive CD8 fraction, which was CD45RO-negative and positively selected for CCR7. Assay used: immunoSEQ multiplex PCR; TCRdb lists only in-frame clones, some missing. The sample holds about 2.1 million clones; 80% to 95% are singletons and the top ten take 1.5% to 2%. The specimen sequenced was naive CD8+ T cells from PBMCs. The receptors derive from a man in his late teens or twenties in good health. Some clones in this sample may be carry-over from other donors' samples.

This sequence joins TRBV30 and TRBJ2-7; 8 bases agree with TRBD1. Germline V gives CDR1 GTSNPN, CDR2 SVGIG (reference sequence). V lost 5 bases to trimming and J lost 12 bases; unmatched junction nucleotides: 15. The CDR3 extends over 13 amino acids. CDR3 nucleotides: TGTGCCTGGGACCAAATGACAGGGGCTGGTCGGTACTTC. It is translated as CAWDQMTGAGRYF.

In its sample, this clone was seen once. The CDR3, as DNA: TGCGCCAGCAGCGAGGCCGGGACAGCATTCCACTCTGGAAACACCATATATTTT. It encodes CASSEAGTAFHSGNTIYF. J is TRBJ1-3 and V is TRBV5-1; 7 bases are shared with TRBD1. Germline values: CDR1 SGHRS, CDR2 YFSETQ. The CDR3 is 18 residues long. V lost 4 bases, J lost 0 bases, and 13 bases stayed unmatched. Filled out from reference TRBV5-1 and TRBJ1-3, the complete variable domain reads KAGVTQTPRYLIKTRGQQVTLSCSPISGHRSVSWYQQTPGQGLQFLFEYFSETQRNKGNFPGRFSGRQFSNSRSEMNVSTLELGDSALYLCASSEAGTAFHSGNTIYFGEGSWLTVV.

This clone was seen once. Other nucleotide sequences from this sample produce the same CDR3. The rearrangement joins TRBV27 to TRBJ2-7; possibly TRBD1 or TRBD2 for D (5 bases each). The CDR3 has 13 amino acids. Germline assignment: CDR1 MNHEY and CDR2 SMNVEV (reference sequence). V shed 6 bases and J shed 2 bases, with 11 bases lying between them. The CDR3 loop is CASSLGATYEQYF. DNA of the CDR3: TGTGCCAGCAGCCTCGGGGCCACCTACGAGCAGTACTTC.

The chain joins TRBV4-1 to TRBJ1-2, with 10 bases aligning to TRBD1. From germline, CDR1 is MGHRA and CDR2 YSYEKL. CDR3 length equals 17 residues. V lost 4 bases, J lost 5 bases, and 13 bases stayed unmatched. CDR3 in amino acids: CASSPGDRGFGRYGYTF. CDR3 DNA sequence: TGCGCCAGCAGCCCCGGGGACAGGGGATTCGGCAGGTATGGCTACACCTTC.

Of note for this clone: Other nucleotide sequences in the sample specify the same CDR3. The rearrangement links TRBV7-8 to TRBJ2-7; D gene unclear. V shed 2 bases and J shed 0 bases, with 5 bases lying between them. Germline V CDR1 and CDR2: SGHVS, FQNEAQ. The CDR3 runs to 13 residues. CDR3 residues: CASSLLDSYEQYF. CDR3 nucleotide sequence: TGTGCCAGCAGCTTACTTGACTCCTACGAGCAGTACTTC.

The chain combines TRBV19 with TRBJ1-1, with D perhaps matching TRBD1 (6 bases). The CDR3 loop spans 15 amino acids. Germline V lookup: CDR1 LNHDA, CDR2 SQIVND (reference sequence). Trimming removed 3 bases at V and 0 bases at J, with 11 bases between. This CDR3 is CASSIDGGLNTEAFF. For the CDR3, the DNA is TGTGCCAGTAGTATCGATGGGGGCCTGAACACTGAAGCTTTCTTT.

For the CDR3, the DNA is TGTGCCAGCAGCAGGACAGTAAACGAGCAGTACTTC. Amino acids: CASSRTVNEQYF. This chain links TRBV5-5 with TRBJ2-7, with a weak D call TRBD1 (6 bases). This CDR3 has 12 residues. V lost 4 bases and J lost 5, with 10 bases in between. In germline, CDR1 is SGHKS, CDR2 YYEKEE (reference sequence). Filled out from reference TRBV5-5 and TRBJ2-7, the complete variable domain reads DAGVTQSPTHLIKTRGQQVTLRCSPISGHKSVSWYQQVLGQGPQFIFQYYEKEERGRGNFPDRFSARQFPNYSSELNVNALLLGDSALYLCASSRTVNEQYFGPGTRLTVT.

The chain links TRBV13 to TRBJ2-5; 9 nucleotides match TRBD2. The J call may be mistaken, given a closer DNA end match to TRBJ2-7. The CDR3 extends over 14 amino acids. CDR1 is PRHDT and CDR2 is FYEKMQ in the germline V gene (reference sequence). The CDR3, as DNA: TGTGCCAGCAGCAGGGGGACTAGCAGACCCGAGCAGTACTTC. Protein sequence: CASSRGTSRPEQYF.

This clone was counted only a few times. The chain joins TRBV2 to TRBJ1-2, with D possibly matching TRBD1 (5 bases). The germline V gene has CDR1 SNHLY and CDR2 FYNNEI. The CDR3 is 11 residues long. V shed 7 bases and J shed 8 bases, with 11 bases lying between them. CDR3 amino acids: CASTGPYGYTF. DNA of the CDR3: TGTGCCAGCACGGGGCCCTACGGCTACACCTTC.

This clone is a singleton in its sample. V is TRBV28 and J is TRBJ1-1; weak D call: TRBD1 (6 bases). Germline CDR1 reads MDHEN; CDR2 reads SYDVKM. The CDR3 totals 15 residues. Trimming took off 0 bases at V and 5 bases at J, with 13 bases between the two ends. The CDR3 DNA reads TGTGCCAGCAGTTTATGGGGAGGGGGTCGGACTGAAGCTTTCTTT. Encoded protein: CASSLWGGGRTEAFF.

J is TRBJ2-7 and V is TRBV6-5; TRBD2 matches 7 bases. The CDR3 runs 15 residues. Per the germline V gene, CDR1 is MNHEY and CDR2 is SVGAGI. The junction had 8 bases not matched to a gene; V was cut back by 2 bases and J by 4 bases. The CDR3 DNA is TGTGCCAGCAGTTACAACGGGAGGACCCTATACGAGCAGTACTTC. Translating gives CASSYNGRTLYEQYF.

The chain recombines TRBV27 with TRBJ1-5; D not resolved. Germline values: CDR1 MNHEY, CDR2 SMNVEV (reference sequence). This CDR3 contains 15 residues. V shed 3 bases and J shed 1 base, with 10 bases lying between them. The DNA for the CDR3 is TGTGCCAGCAGTTTCCGGACCGGGAGCAATCAGCCCCAGCATTTT. Protein product: CASSFRTGSNQPQHF.

The gene calls are TRBV19 and TRBJ2-1; D unresolved. V was pared by 3 bases and J by 5 bases, with 8 bases between. The CDR3 is made up of 13 amino acids. CDR1 is LNHDA, CDR2 SQIVND, per germline (reference sequence). CDR3 region: CASSIWSDNEQFF. The DNA for the CDR3 is TGTGCCAGTAGTATTTGGTCAGACAATGAGCAGTTCTTC.

In its sample, this clone was seen once. The V and J genes are TRBV7-9 and TRBJ2-1; the D gene is possibly TRBD2 (6 bases). Trimming shortened V by 6 bases and J by 9 bases, and 12 bases separated the two germline ends. CDR1 and CDR2 from the germline V gene are SEHNR and FQNEAQ (reference sequence). The CDR3 is 12 residues long. CDR3 nucleotide sequence: TGTGCCAGCAGTTTCCTAGCGATTGAGCAGTTCTTC. The encoded protein is CASSFLAIEQFF.

This clone was counted a few times. This chain connects TRBV6-5 to TRBJ1-5; D not resolved. The CDR3 has 14 residues. V was cut by 3 bases and J by 1 base, with 7 bases left in between. Germline lookup yields CDR1 MNHEY and CDR2 SVGAGI. The DNA for the CDR3 is TGTGCCAGCAGTTATGGTCAGAGCAATCAGCCCCAGCATTTT. Encoded protein: CASSYGQSNQPQHF.

The chain carries TRBV27 and TRBJ2-1; the match to TRBD2 covers 9 bases. V lost 6 bases, J lost 3 bases, and 9 bases stayed unmatched. CDR1 is MNHEY and CDR2 is SMNVEV in the germline V gene (reference sequence). The CDR3 totals 16 residues. This CDR3 is CASSQHLAGYYNEQFF. Written as DNA, the CDR3 is TGTGCCAGCAGCCAACATCTAGCGGGATACTACAATGAGCAGTTCTTC.

J is TRBJ2-7 and V is TRBV29-1, with a possible D match to TRBD2 (5 bases). The CDR3 contains 13 residues. V lost 2 bases and J lost 2, with 10 bases in between. The germline V gene encodes CDR1 SQVTM and CDR2 ANQGSEA. CDR3 amino acids: CSVELRGTYEQYF. The CDR3 DNA reads as TGCAGCGTTGAACTCCGGGGAACCTACGAGCAGTACTTC.

The gene calls are TRBV9 and TRBJ2-7, with 8 bases aligning to TRBD2. After removal of 3 bases from V and 6 bases from J, the junction contained 11 bases not matched to a gene. Looked up from germline, CDR1 is SGDLS and CDR2 is YYNGEE. The CDR3 spans 15 residues. In DNA, the CDR3 is TGTGCCAGCAGCGAGGGGAGCGGGAGTTCCGGCGAGCAGTACTTC. Amino acids: CASSEGSGSSGEQYF.

V is TRBV10-3 and J is TRBJ2-5; perhaps TRBD2 as D (5 bases). Germline lookup yields CDR1 ENHRY and CDR2 SYGVKD. V dropped 10 bases and J dropped 0 bases, with 18 bases sitting between them. The CDR3 spans 15 residues. CDR3 bases: TGTGCCACGACTGCCCAAGAGGACTACCAAGAGACCCAGTACTTC. Translation: CATTAQEDYQETQYF.